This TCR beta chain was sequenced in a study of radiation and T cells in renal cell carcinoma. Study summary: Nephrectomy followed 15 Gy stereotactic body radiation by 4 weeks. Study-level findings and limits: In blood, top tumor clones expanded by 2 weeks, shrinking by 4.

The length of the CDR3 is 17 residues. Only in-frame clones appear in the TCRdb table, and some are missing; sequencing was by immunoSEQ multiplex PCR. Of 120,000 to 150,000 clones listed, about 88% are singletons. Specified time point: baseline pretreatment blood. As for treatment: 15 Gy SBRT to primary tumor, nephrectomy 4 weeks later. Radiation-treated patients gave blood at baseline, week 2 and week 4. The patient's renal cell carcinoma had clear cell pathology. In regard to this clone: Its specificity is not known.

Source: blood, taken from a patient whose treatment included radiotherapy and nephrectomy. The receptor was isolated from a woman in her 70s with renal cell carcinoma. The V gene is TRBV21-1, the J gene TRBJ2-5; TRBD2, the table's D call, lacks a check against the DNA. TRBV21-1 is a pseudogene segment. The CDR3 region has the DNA TGTGCCAGCAGCAAACCATCGCATCGGGGTGACGCAGAGACCCAGTACTTC. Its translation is CASSKPSHRGDAETQYF.